This TCR beta chain was recorded in a study of patients and donors after allogeneic stem cell transplantation. TCRdb re-analysed the RT-PCR reads in MiXCR, keeping a single row per CDR3 protein. The top ten clones hold 7.2% of a sample with 400,000 to 500,000 distinct CDR3 sequences, more than 15% of them seen once. The germline V gene encodes CDR1 LGHNT and CDR2 FRNRAP. The CDR3 spans 12 residues. Trimming pared 9 bases from V and 0 bases from J, leaving 6 bases between. This TCR derives from a human donor who was either an allogeneic HSCT recipient or a stem cell or donor lymphocyte infusion donor (not recorded which). It is not recorded whose cells these are; they may come from a transplant donor. This rearrangement joins TRBV12-5 to TRBJ1-5, with D unresolved. Sequenced: blood, either unsorted or a sorted T cell fraction (not recorded which). The CDR3 loop reads CARGFSNQPQHF. The DNA of the CDR3 is TGTGCTAGGGGGTTTAGCAATCAGCCCCAGCATTTT. The variable domain in full, completed from reference TRBV12-5 and TRBJ1-5, reads DARVTQTPRHKVTEMGQEVTMRCQPILGHNTVFWYRQTMMQGLELLAYFRNRAPLDDSGMPKDRFSAEMPDATLATLKIQPSEPRDSAVYFCARGFSNQPQHFGDGTRLSIL.